This is a list of T cell receptor beta chains from one sample in a study of STAT3 mutations in large granular lymphocyte leukemia. Repertoires were generated with immunoSEQ multiplex PCR, while TCRdb's copy carries only in-frame clones and drops some. The table has some 25,000 clones, about 94% seen once. Sequenced material: peripheral blood mononuclear cells. The receptors originated from a man aged 35 to 55 with T-cell large granular lymphocyte leukemia. Some clones in this sample may be carry-over from other donors' samples. CDR3s include the opening cysteine and the closing phenylalanine or tryptophan. Each record gives: D gene, V gene, J gene, CDR3 protein, CDR3 DNA. The D gene is left open where the match is weak.

TRBD1	TRBV2	TRBJ1-2	CASRVGTDYGYTF	TGTGCCAGCAGGGTTGGGACAGACTATGGCTACACCTTC
TRBD1	TRBV5-1	TRBJ1-1	CASGRTGGEAFF	TGCGCCAGCGGCCGGACAGGGGGCGAAGCTTTCTTT
-	TRBV18	TRBJ1-1	CASSPESNTEAFF	TGTGCCAGCTCACCCGAGTCGAACACTGAAGCTTTCTTT
TRBD1	TRBV5-6	TRBJ2-7	CASRDRDNYEQYF	TGTGCCAGCAGGGACAGGGATAACTACGAGCAGTACTTC
-	TRBV13	TRBJ2-7	CASSPPTGNRYEQYF	TGTGCCAGCAGCCCTCCAACGGGGAACCGGTACGAGCAGTACTTC
-	TRBV1	TRBJ1-2	CTSPRGYGYTF	TGCACCAGCCCTCGGGGCTATGGCTACACCTTC
TRBD1	TRBV29-1	TRBJ1-2	CSVEDPLTGIYGYTF	TGCAGCGTTGAAGATCCCCTGACAGGGATCTATGGCTACACCTTC
TRBD2	TRBV9	TRBJ2-2	CASSVGFGGGMAGELFF	TGTGCCAGCAGCGTAGGTTTCGGCGGGGGAATGGCCGGGGAGCTGTTTTTT
-	TRBV27	TRBJ2-7	CASSLTVADEQYF	TGTGCCAGCAGTTTAACGGTGGCTGACGAGCAGTACTTC
TRBD1	TRBV7-2	TRBJ2-5	CASSSPGGETQYF	TGTGCCAGCAGCTCCCCAGGGGGAGAGACCCAGTACTTC
TRBD1	TRBV29-1	TRBJ2-7	CSVGGQGAYEQYF	TGCAGCGTTGGTGGACAGGGGGCCTACGAGCAGTACTTC
-	TRBV7-9	TRBJ1-1	CASSLRGTEAFF	TGTGCCAGCAGCTTAAGGGGGACTGAAGCTTTCTTT
-	TRBV18	TRBJ1-2	CASSPEPGLYGYTF	TGTGCCAGCTCACCTGAGCCAGGGCTCTATGGCTACACCTTC
-	TRBV7-9	TRBJ2-7	CASSPDTYEQYF	TGTGCCAGCAGCCCTGATACCTACGAGCAGTACTTC